The subject of this entry is one T cell receptor beta chain. As yet, its antigen is unknown. The CDR3 is made up of 14 amino acids. Per germline, CDR1 LGHNA and CDR2 YSLEER. V lost 0 bases to trimming and J lost 9 bases, with 12 bases between them. Division of CD4+ cells produced a CD45RA+ naive subset and a CD45RA-negative memory subset. The data are from a study of shared clonotypes between healthy human individuals. Across the study: CD8 memory received one plate per donor, CD8 naive two, CD4 memory three and CD4 naive three. Findings of the study overall: Generation probabilities of non-shared clonotypes were lower (relative to those shared by all four donors).

Libraries were prepared by immunoSEQ multiplex PCR; TCRdb keeps only in-frame clonotypes and omits some of them. The sample consists of millions of clones, 80% to 95% of them appearing once. This receptor was identified in a man younger than 30 in good health. Some clones in this sample may be carry-over from other donors' samples. The rearrangement links TRBV4-3 to TRBJ1-5; tentative D call: TRBD1 (5 bases). The specimen sequenced was naive CD4+ T cells from PBMCs. Subset reported: CD45RA+ positively selected. The CDR3 DNA is TGCGCCAGCAGCCAAGATTGGGCCCAGGGGCCCCAGCATTTT. Residues: CASSQDWAQGPQHF.